This TCR beta chain was recorded in a study of cytomegalovirus exposure and HLA in healthy donors. Primers included in the PCR were 60 Vbeta and 13 Jbeta primers. Data came from immunoSEQ multiplex PCR; TCRdb stores just in-frame clones and leaves some out. The data hold around 100,000 clones, with roughly 88% observed a single time. Germline CDR1 and CDR2: MGHRA and YSYEKL. This CDR3 contains 16 residues. The germline V and J ends were trimmed by 4 bases and 0 bases, with 13 bases remaining between them. Study findings and constraints: Prediction of most subjects' HLA-A and HLA-B alleles by TCR beta sequences was reportedly accurate. Within the data, a cluster of highly shared sequence variants was likely a sequencing artifact. Later work showed greater clonal expansion in HLA-associated TCR beta chains than in equally common others.

With regard to this clone: Its antigen is currently unknown.

This TCR was sampled from a woman under 30 in good health and CMV-seronegative. This chain uses TRBV4-1 with TRBJ1-3, with a tentative D call TRBD1 (6 bases). The sequencing sample was made of PBMCs. The CDR3 DNA follows: TGCGCCAGCAGCCCCTTCCCGGGACACTCTGGAAACACCATATATTTT. Its protein is CASSPFPGHSGNTIYF.